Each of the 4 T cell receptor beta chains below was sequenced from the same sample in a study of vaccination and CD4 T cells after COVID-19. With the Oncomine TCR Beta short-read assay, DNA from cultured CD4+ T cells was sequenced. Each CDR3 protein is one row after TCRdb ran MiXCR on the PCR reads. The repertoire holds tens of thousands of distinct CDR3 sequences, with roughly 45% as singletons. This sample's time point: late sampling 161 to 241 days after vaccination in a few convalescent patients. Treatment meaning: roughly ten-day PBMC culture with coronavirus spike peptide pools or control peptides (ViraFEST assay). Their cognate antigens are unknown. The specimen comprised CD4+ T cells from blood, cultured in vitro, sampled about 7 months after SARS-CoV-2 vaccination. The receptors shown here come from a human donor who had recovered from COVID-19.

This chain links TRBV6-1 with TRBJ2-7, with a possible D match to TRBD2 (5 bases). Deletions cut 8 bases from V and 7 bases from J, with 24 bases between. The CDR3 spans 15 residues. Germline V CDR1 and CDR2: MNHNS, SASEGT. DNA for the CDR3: TGTGCCAGCTCCCCTAGGATGGGAGCTCTGGGGGAGCAGTACTTC. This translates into CASSPRMGALGEQYF.

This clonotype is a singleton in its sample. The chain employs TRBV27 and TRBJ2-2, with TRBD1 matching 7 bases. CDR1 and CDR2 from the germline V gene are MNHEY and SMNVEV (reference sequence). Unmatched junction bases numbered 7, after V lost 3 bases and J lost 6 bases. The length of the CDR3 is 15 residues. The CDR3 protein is CASSLQQGIAGELFF. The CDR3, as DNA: TGTGCCAGCAGTTTGCAACAGGGGATCGCCGGGGAGCTGTTTTTT.

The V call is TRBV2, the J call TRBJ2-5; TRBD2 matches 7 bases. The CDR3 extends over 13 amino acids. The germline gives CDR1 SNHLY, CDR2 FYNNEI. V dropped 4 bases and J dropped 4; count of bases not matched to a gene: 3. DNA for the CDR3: TGTGCCAGCAGTGTGCCGGGAGGAGAGACCCAGTACTTC. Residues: CASSVPGGETQYF.

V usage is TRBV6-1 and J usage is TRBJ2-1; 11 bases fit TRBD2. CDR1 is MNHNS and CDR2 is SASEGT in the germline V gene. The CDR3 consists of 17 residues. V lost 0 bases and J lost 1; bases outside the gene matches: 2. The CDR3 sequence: CASSEAIAGGSYNEQFF. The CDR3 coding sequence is TGTGCCAGCAGTGAAGCGATAGCGGGAGGGTCCTACAATGAGCAGTTCTTC.